A single sample gave rise to the 30 T cell receptor beta chains below, sequenced in a study of cytomegalovirus exposure and HLA in healthy donors. The PCR used 60 Vbeta and 13 Jbeta primers. Measured with immunoSEQ multiplex PCR; TCRdb has only the in-frame clones, and not every one. The sample has roughly 73,000 clones; around 78% are singletons. Sequencing was carried out using PBMCs. These receptors were collected from a man aged 35 to 55 in good health and CMV-seronegative.

This clone has only a few counts. The chain joins TRBV5-1 to TRBJ2-5; 7 bases agree with TRBD2. Germline V gene data show CDR1 as SGHRS and CDR2 as YFSETQ. The CDR3 runs 13 residues. V dropped 2 bases and J dropped 5; count of bases not matched to a gene: 3. The CDR3 DNA follows: TGCGCCAGCAGCTTAGGAGCGGGGGAGACCCAGTACTTC. Translation: CASSLGAGETQYF.

The chain carries TRBV7-3 and TRBJ2-2; the D is unclear. V was clipped by 6 bases and J by 1 base, with 6 bases between them. This CDR3 has 13 residues. Germline assignment: CDR1 SGHTA and CDR2 FQGTGA. The CDR3 bases are TGTGCCAGCAGGAACGGGAACACCGGGGAGCTGTTTTTT. It encodes CASRNGNTGELFF.

The rearrangement joins TRBV4-3 to TRBJ1-3; D remains unclear. This CDR3 spans 15 amino acids. Germline-derived CDR1 and CDR2 are LGHNA and YSLEER. The V gene lost 0 bases and the J gene lost 2 bases, with 8 bases spanning the gap. The DNA for the CDR3 is TGCGCCAGCAGCCAAGAAAGTAGTACTGGAAACACCATATATTTT. Its protein is CASSQESSTGNTIYF.

Note on this clone: A read error may account for a junction end that differs from germline. The chain is built from TRBV7-9 and TRBJ2-7; 8 bases align to TRBD1. In germline, CDR1 is SEHNR, CDR2 FQNEAQ (reference sequence). This CDR3 comprises 15 residues. CDR3 bases: TGTTCCAGCAGCATCCGTGACAGGGGCCCCTACGAGCAGTACTTC. This encodes CSSSIRDRGPYEQYF.

J is TRBJ2-7 and V is TRBV11-3; D is ambiguous. CDR3 length equals 13 residues. V shed 4 bases and J shed 0 bases, with 7 bases lying between them. Germline assignment: CDR1 SGHNT and CDR2 YENEEA. The CDR3, as DNA: TGTGCCAGCAGCTCCCGCGGCTCCTACGAGCAGTACTTC. Translating gives CASSSRGSYEQYF.

The chain is built from TRBV5-1 and TRBJ1-4; D is possibly TRBD1 (5 bases). Trimming shortened V by 4 bases and J by 0 bases, and 7 bases separated the two germline ends. This CDR3 spans 14 amino acids. The germline gives CDR1 SGHRS, CDR2 YFSETQ. Written as DNA, the CDR3 is TGCGCCAGCAGCCCCAGGGCAACTAATGAAAAACTGTTTTTT. Protein product: CASSPRATNEKLFF. The full variable domain, its missing parts supplied by reference TRBV5-1 and TRBJ1-4, is KAGVTQTPRYLIKTRGQQVTLSCSPISGHRSVSWYQQTPGQGLQFLFEYFSETQRNKGNFPGRFSGRQFSNSRSEMNVSTLELGDSALYLCASSPRATNEKLFFGSGTQLSVL.

The rearrangement joins TRBV20-1 to TRBJ2-1, with no clear D. In germline, CDR1 is DFQATT, CDR2 SNEGSKA (reference sequence). The length of the CDR3 is 10 residues. Trimming shortened V by 0 bases and J by 9 bases, and 3 bases separated the two germline ends. The CDR3 here is CSARDREQFF. CDR3 DNA: TGCAGTGCTAGAGATCGTGAGCAGTTCTTC.

The chain couples TRBV7-9 to TRBJ2-3, with 7 bases identical to TRBD1. The CDR3 runs to 13 residues. Germline V gene lookup returns CDR1 SEHNR and CDR2 FQNEAQ (reference sequence). V lost 10 bases and J lost 1; bases outside the gene matches: 5. The CDR3: CAIPGTGTDTQYF. CDR3 coding DNA: TGTGCCATCCCCGGGACAGGCACAGATACGCAGTATTTT.

The V call is TRBV9, the J call TRBJ2-1, with 14 positions matching TRBD2. This CDR3 has 17 amino acids. Trimming took 3 bases from V and 2 from J; bases not matched to a gene: 4. Germline assignment: CDR1 SGDLS and CDR2 YYNGEE. CDR3 in DNA: TGTGCCAGCAGCGCCGGGACTAGCGGGAGCGCCTACAATGAGCAGTTCTTC. This sequence encodes CASSAGTSGSAYNEQFF.

This clone has more than one count but fewer than ten. The chain recombines TRBV6-1 with TRBJ1-2; D might be TRBD1 (6 bases). The CDR3 is 14 residues long. The V end lost 2 bases, the J end lost 4 bases, and 11 bases lay between the germline ends. Germline CDR1 is MNHNS and CDR2 is SASEGT. The CDR3, as DNA: TGTGCCAGCAGTGAAACAGGGCGGGCCTATGGCTACACCTTC. Translation gives CASSETGRAYGYTF.

The V call is TRBV4-2, the J call TRBJ2-1, with 11 bases identical to TRBD2. The CDR3 covers 16 residues. CDR1 and CDR2 from the germline V gene are LGHNA and YNFKEQ. With 3 bases clipped from V and 3 bases from J, the junction kept 4 bases outside the gene matches. CDR3 region: CASSHQLAGDYNEQFF. The CDR3 coding sequence is TGTGCCAGCAGCCACCAACTAGCGGGGGACTACAATGAGCAGTTCTTC.

The CDR3 reads CASSGRQGFSNEQYF. The CDR3 region has the DNA TGTGCCAGCAGTGGACGACAGGGGTTCTCAAACGAGCAGTACTTC. The gene calls are TRBV6-6 and TRBJ2-7; TRBD1 agrees at 8 bases. This CDR3 is built from 15 residues. Germline V lookup: CDR1 MNHNY, CDR2 SVGAGI (reference sequence). The V segment lost 5 bases and the J segment 5 bases; nucleotides outside the gene matches: 11.

The chain joins TRBV20-1 to TRBJ1-2; the D is unclear. CDR1 is DFQATT and CDR2 is SNEGSKA in the germline V gene (reference sequence). The CDR3 is 11 amino acids. V lost 3 bases, J lost 3 bases, and 5 bases lay in between. CDR3 loop: CSARADYGYTF. The CDR3, as DNA: TGCAGTGCTAGGGCGGACTATGGCTACACCTTC.

The CDR3 is CASSLNGGDGETQYF. The CDR3 DNA sequence: TGTGCCAGCAGTTTAAATGGAGGGGACGGGGAGACCCAGTACTTC. The chain employs TRBV28 and TRBJ2-5; a possible D gene is TRBD2 (6 bases). V was clipped by 2 bases and J by 5 bases, with 15 bases between them. CDR1 and CDR2 (germline): MDHEN, SYDVKM. CDR3 length: 15 amino acids.

This chain joins TRBV11-1 and TRBJ2-7, with D possibly TRBD2 on 6 matching bases. V shed 5 bases and J shed 3 bases, with 17 bases lying between them. Germline V CDR1 and CDR2: SGHAT, FQDESV (reference sequence). This CDR3 has 15 amino acids. CDR3 DNA: TGTGCCAGCAGCCCCCTCGGGAGTTCCTTCTACGAGCAGTACTTC. Its protein is CASSPLGSSFYEQYF.

The rearrangement uses TRBV29-1 and TRBJ2-7; the D gene is possibly TRBD2 (5 bases). Germline CDR1 is SQVTM and CDR2 is ANQGSEA. The CDR3 contains 15 residues. V gave up 2 bases and J gave up 5 bases, with 19 bases separating them. In DNA, the CDR3 is TGCAGCGTTGAAATTAGTCCTTTCGGGGTTCACGAGCAGTACTTC. Translation: CSVEISPFGVHEQYF.

The chain carries TRBV5-1 and TRBJ1-2; TRBD1 aligns across 8 bases. The CDR3 runs 13 residues. J was trimmed by 7 bases and V by 4 bases; bases with no gene match: 6. Germline CDR1 reads SGHRS; CDR2 reads YFSETQ. The CDR3 here is CASSVQGEGGYTF. As DNA, the CDR3 is TGCGCCAGCAGCGTACAGGGGGAGGGTGGCTACACCTTC. The variable domain in full, completed from reference TRBV5-1 and TRBJ1-2, reads KAGVTQTPRYLIKTRGQQVTLSCSPISGHRSVSWYQQTPGQGLQFLFEYFSETQRNKGNFPGRFSGRQFSNSRSEMNVSTLELGDSALYLCASSVQGEGGYTFGSGTRLTVV.

This clone was detected only a few times. The chain uses TRBV2 and TRBJ1-5, with unresolved D. The CDR3 extends over 15 amino acids. Per germline, CDR1 SNHLY and CDR2 FYNNEI. Trimming left V 8 bases short and J 0 bases short, with 14 bases between. This CDR3 is CASVLAQTSNQPQHF. The CDR3 coding sequence is TGTGCCAGCGTGTTAGCGCAGACTAGCAATCAGCCCCAGCATTTT.

This clone occurred once. This rearrangement joins TRBV2 to TRBJ2-2; D uncertain. The CDR3 consists of 13 residues. Looked up from germline, CDR1 is SNHLY and CDR2 is FYNNEI. The germline V and J ends were trimmed by 6 bases and 3 bases, with 8 bases remaining between them. CDR3 bases: TGTGCCAGCAGGAGGTTTGACACCGGGGAGCTGTTTTTT. Protein product: CASRRFDTGELFF.

This clone was counted only a few times. V usage is TRBV25-1 and J usage is TRBJ1-1; no reliable D call. CDR1 MGHDK and CDR2 SYGVNS come from the germline V gene. The CDR3 covers 14 residues. V lost 7 bases and J lost 0, with 12 bases in between. The CDR3 here is CASTRAGMNTEAFF. CDR3 DNA sequence: TGTGCCAGCACCCGAGCAGGTATGAACACTGAAGCTTTCTTT.

This clone has only a few counts. The CDR3 is CASSGGQGNGELFF. The CDR3 DNA follows: TGTGCCAGCAGCGGGGGACAGGGCAACGGGGAGCTGTTTTTT. The chain joins TRBV7-9 to TRBJ2-2; TRBD1 agrees at 9 bases. The CDR3 is made up of 14 amino acids. V shed 5 bases, J shed 7 bases, and the junction held 5 bases outside the gene matches. Per germline, CDR1 SEHNR and CDR2 FQNEAQ (reference sequence).

The chain employs TRBV6-5 and TRBJ2-7; D gene uncertain. V shed 0 bases and J shed 1 base, with 7 bases lying between them. CDR3 length: 14 amino acids. Per the germline V gene, CDR1 is MNHEY and CDR2 is SVGAGI. This CDR3 reads CASSYSYSSYEQYF. The CDR3 DNA follows: TGTGCCAGCAGTTACTCGTACTCGTCCTACGAGCAGTACTTC.

V is TRBV30 and J is TRBJ2-3; the match to TRBD2 covers 7 bases. After removal of 2 bases from V and 1 base from J, the junction contained 3 bases not matched to a gene. Looked up from germline, CDR1 is GTSNPN and CDR2 is SVGIG (reference sequence). The CDR3 runs to 14 residues. The CDR3: CAWSNRGGTDTQYF. CDR3 nucleotides: TGTGCCTGGAGTAATCGGGGGGGCACAGATACGCAGTATTTT.

This rearrangement joins TRBV5-5 to TRBJ2-5; no reliable D call. CDR3 size: 14 residues. V lost 6 bases and J lost 1, with 13 bases in between. Germline CDR1 is SGHKS and CDR2 is YYEKEE (reference sequence). The CDR3 DNA reads as TGTGCCAGCACCAACCACGGTACCCAAGAGACCCAGTACTTC. It codes for CASTNHGTQETQYF.

This clone was detected once. This sequence joins TRBV6-6 and TRBJ1-1; TRBD1 aligns across 7 bases. Per germline, CDR1 MNHNY and CDR2 SVGAGI (reference sequence). This CDR3 is 13 amino acids long. After removal of 4 bases from V and 6 bases from J, the junction contained 5 bases not matched to a gene. The CDR3 region has the DNA TGTGCCAGCAGTTTACAGGGGAAGGCTGAAGCTTTCTTT. Its protein is CASSLQGKAEAFF.

The genes are TRBV2 and TRBJ1-2; 7 bases fit TRBD1. CDR1 and CDR2 from the germline V gene are SNHLY and FYNNEI. Losses at the gene ends were 8 bases for V and 4 bases for J; bases not matched to a gene: 4. The CDR3 spans 12 residues. The CDR3 loop is CASGGQTYGYTF. The CDR3 nucleotides read TGTGCCAGCGGGGGACAGACCTATGGCTACACCTTC.

This clone was detected a few times. This chain links TRBV20-1 with TRBJ1-1, with D unclear. Trimming removed 5 bases from V and 11 bases from J, with 12 bases in between. The V gene's germline CDR1 is DFQATT and CDR2 SNEGSKA (reference sequence). This CDR3 comprises 10 residues. CDR3 nucleotides: TGCAGTGCTCCTGAGCGGGCGGCTTTCTTT. Amino acid sequence: CSAPERAAFF.

This clone was counted between two and nine times. The chain uses TRBV28 and TRBJ1-4, with no clear D. The V gene's germline CDR1 is MDHEN and CDR2 SYDVKM. V lost 3 bases and J 5 bases, leaving 7 bases between the germline ends. The CDR3 runs to 13 residues. In DNA form, the CDR3 reads TGTGCCAGCAGTTTGGTACGGAATGAAAAACTGTTTTTT. Its translation: CASSLVRNEKLFF.

This chain links TRBV7-9 with TRBJ2-7, with 9 bases matching TRBD1. Germline CDR1 and CDR2: SEHNR and FQNEAQ (reference sequence). The CDR3 runs 16 residues. The V segment lost 5 bases and the J segment 3 bases; nucleotides outside the gene matches: 11. In DNA, the CDR3 is TGTGCCAGCAGCCCTAGCATCGGGACAGGGAACTACGAGCAGTACTTC. Residues: CASSPSIGTGNYEQYF.

The V gene is TRBV29-1, the J gene TRBJ2-7; D might be TRBD1 (6 bases). Looked up from germline, CDR1 is SQVTM and CDR2 is ANQGSEA. The V end lost 5 bases, the J end lost 5 bases, and 10 bases lay between the germline ends. This CDR3 region has 11 residues. In nucleotides, the CDR3 is TGCAGCGTTACAGGGTTCCACGAGCAGTACTTC. Amino acids: CSVTGFHEQYF.